The TCR beta chain under discussion was sequenced for a study of blood T cell repertoires in COVID-19. Study-wide context: Sites in the United States, Italy and Spain provided acute and convalescent COVID-19 samples. T cells, B-cell-depleted T cells, or PBMCs provided the cDNA or gDNA that served as material.

Methods used by the authors: Nucleated cell number was recorded as an estimate derived from reference gene primer amplification. Clones were sequenced by immunoSEQ multiplex PCR, and TCRdb holds only the in-frame ones, with some missing. That table supplies the V and J calls and clone size; D and trimming were determined from the DNA. The sample lists over 50,000 clones, about 90% seen once, with around 6.5% in the top ten. The CDR3 extends over 14 amino acids. Germline lookup yields CDR1 MGHDK and CDR2 SYGVNS. V dropped 5 bases and J dropped 5; count of bases not matched to a gene: 7. The V call is TRBV25-1, the J call TRBJ1-2; 8 nucleotides match TRBD1. Sequencing used peripheral blood. The sequence derives from a man in his fifties or sixties with active COVID-19. The CDR3 region is CASSTGTGRYGYTF. The CDR3 nucleotides read TGTGCCAGCAGTACCGGGACAGGACGATATGGCTACACCTTC.